Listed below are T cell receptor beta chains from one sample, sequenced in a study of cytomegalovirus exposure and HLA in healthy donors. Using immunoSEQ multiplex PCR, the repertoire was profiled, and TCRdb retains in-frame clones only, with some absent. The table has 180,000 or so clones, around 76% seen once. Sample: PBMCs. Receptor source: a man in his forties in good health and CMV-seronegative. Each CDR3 is given with its conserved first and last residue. The D gene is left open where the match is weak. Some rows have no size entry. The others give once, few or many, or a class for an expanded clone.

TRBJ1-2,NA,once,TRBV27,TGTGCCAGCAGTGCTGCTCCGGGATCTGGCTACACCTTC,CASSAAPGSGYTF
TRBJ2-1,NA,NA,TRBV5-1,TGCGCCAGCAGTAATGGGGGGAGCTCCTACAATGAGCAGTTCTTC,CASSNGGSSYNEQFF
TRBJ1-1,NA,few,TRBV10-3,TGTGCCATCAGTCCCGGGGGGAGGACAACTTCTTTTTTT,CAISPGGRTTSFF
TRBJ2-7,NA,NA,TRBV28,TGTGCCAGCAGTTTTCCGGGAGTCGGCTCCTACGAGCAGTACTTC,CASSFPGVGSYEQYF
TRBJ1-1,NA,NA,TRBV15,TGTGCCACCAGCACCGGACGGGGATGGGGCACTGAAGCTTTCTTT,CATSTGRGWGTEAFF
TRBJ1-2,NA,few,TRBV5-1,TGCGCCAGCAGCTTGAACAGGCACTATGGCTACACCTTC,CASSLNRHYGYTF
TRBJ2-7,TRBD2,NA,TRBV11-3,TGTGCCAGCAGCTGGAAGCGGGGGGGTGTAATTGCCTACGAGCAGTACTTC,CASSWKRGGVIAYEQYF
TRBJ2-1,TRBD1,NA,TRBV4-2,TGTGCCAGCAGCCCTAAGGGGGCAATCTACAATGAGCAGTTCTTC,CASSPKGAIYNEQFF
TRBJ2-7,NA,NA,TRBV7-8,TGTGCCAGCAGCCTCTCTCGCTACGAGCAGTACTTC,CASSLSRYEQYF
TRBJ1-4,NA,few,TRBV18,TGTGCCAGCTCCCTTACAGGATCTGAAAAACTGTTTTTT,CASSLTGSEKLFF
TRBJ1-2,TRBD1,NA,TRBV28,TGTGCCAGCACCTCCAGGGGGCGGGCCTATGGCTACACCTTC,CASTSRGRAYGYTF
TRBJ1-4,TRBD1,NA,TRBV7-9,TGTGCCAGCAGTCCCGGGACAGGGGCTGCTAATGAAAAACTGTTTTTT,CASSPGTGAANEKLFF
TRBJ2-5,TRBD2,NA,TRBV19,TGTGCCAGTAGTAGGGGTACTAGCGGGTGGGCCCCCGAGACCCAGTACTTC,CASSRGTSGWAPETQYF
TRBJ2-5,TRBD2,NA,TRBV9,TGTGCCAGCAGCGTAGGGGGTAGCGGGCCTCAAGAGACCCAGTACTTC,CASSVGGSGPQETQYF
TRBJ2-4,NA,NA,TRBV28,TGTGCCAGCAGTTCGCCATCGACAGGCAGAGCCAAAAACATTCAGTACTTC,CASSSPSTGRAKNIQYF
TRBJ2-3,TRBD2,once,TRBV7-2,TGTGCCTTGAGGGGGCGGGAGGGCCTTGCAGATACGCAGTATTTT,CALRGREGLADTQYF
TRBJ1-2,TRBD1,few,TRBV19,TGTGCCAGTAGTTCGGGACAGGGGGCGAGAGGCTACACCTTC,CASSSGQGARGYTF
TRBJ2-7,NA,NA,TRBV7-2,TGTGCCAGCAGCCCGGAAACAGGGAAATCCTACGAGCAGTACTTC,CASSPETGKSYEQYF
TRBJ2-2,NA,few,TRBV7-3,TGTGCCAGCAGCCCGGGAAAAGGGTCGAACACCGGGGAGCTGTTTTTT,CASSPGKGSNTGELFF
TRBJ1-2,NA,NA,TRBV28,TGTGCCAGCAGTTTAGGGGGGAACTATGGCTACACCTTC,CASSLGGNYGYTF
TRBJ2-4,TRBD1,NA,TRBV19,TGTGCCAGTAGTTCCTCGACAGGGTGGAACATTCAGTACTTC,CASSSSTGWNIQYF
TRBJ2-5,NA,once,TRBV7-2,TGTGCCAGCAGCCCGAGTTTGGGCAGCCAAGAGACCCAGTACTTC,CASSPSLGSQETQYF
TRBJ2-7,TRBD1,once,TRBV2,TGTGCCAGCGGCACCGGGACAGTAACCTACGAGCAGTACTTC,CASGTGTVTYEQYF
TRBJ2-5,TRBD1,NA,TRBV28,TGTGCCAGCAGTTTACCGGGACAGGTCCAAGAGACCCAGTACTTC,CASSLPGQVQETQYF
TRBJ1-5,TRBD1,NA,TRBV19,TGTGCCAGTAGTATGGATGACAGGGTGGCTCGGCCCCAGCATTTT,CASSMDDRVARPQHF
TRBJ2-4,TRBD2,NA,TRBV27,TGTGCCAGCAGGTCCCCGACTAGCGGGATTTACATTCAGTACTTC,CASRSPTSGIYIQYF
TRBJ2-3,TRBD1,once,TRBV27,TGTGCCAGCAGTTCCGCGAGGGACAGGGAAAAGTATTTT,CASSSARDREKYF
TRBJ2-2,NA,NA,TRBV7-2,TGTGCCAGCAGCGAACAGACGGTAAACACCGGGGAGCTGTTTTTT,CASSEQTVNTGELFF
TRBJ2-7,NA,NA,TRBV14,TGTGCCAGCAGCCAGGATAGAAGGGGCACCTACGAGCAGTACTTC,CASSQDRRGTYEQYF
TRBJ2-1,TRBD2,few,TRBV19,TGTGCCAGTAGTATAGACCCCCCGGGACTAGCGGGCAGGAGCTCCTACAATGAGCAGTTCTTC,CASSIDPPGLAGRSSYNEQFF
TRBJ1-5,TRBD1,NA,TRBV7-9,TGTGCCAGCAGCTGGGGACAGGGAGCGGATCAGCCCCAGCATTTT,CASSWGQGADQPQHF
TRBJ2-7,NA,NA,TRBV5-1,TGCGCCAGCAGCTTGGTTAGCGGCTACTACGAGCAGTACTTC,CASSLVSGYYEQYF
TRBJ2-7,TRBD1,NA,TRBV4-1,TGCGCCAGCAGCCCGGTGGGTCGAGCCGGGACAGGGGCGATCGAGCAGTACTTC,CASSPVGRAGTGAIEQYF
TRBJ2-7,NA,NA,TRBV30,TGTGCCTGGAGTCGGGAGTCCTACGAGCAGTACTTC,CAWSRESYEQYF
TRBJ2-7,TRBD1,NA,TRBV5-1,TGCGCCAGCAGCCGCGGAGGACAGGTAACCTACGAGCAGTACTTC,CASSRGGQVTYEQYF
TRBJ2-5,NA,NA,TRBV6-5,TGTGCCAGCAGTCACCGGGACACTAAAGAGACCCAGTACTTC,CASSHRDTKETQYF
TRBJ2-1,TRBD1,NA,TRBV6-6,TGTGCCAGCAGTTACTGGACAGGGCAGTACAATGAGCAGTTCTTC,CASSYWTGQYNEQFF
TRBJ1-3,NA,NA,TRBV11-2,TGTGCCAGCAGCTTACCCCTTGCGGGCTCTGGAAACACCATATATTTT,CASSLPLAGSGNTIYF
TRBJ2-7,TRBD1,NA,TRBV5-4,TGTGCCAGCAGCTTGAACCGGGACAGAACCTACGAGCAGTACTTC,CASSLNRDRTYEQYF
TRBJ2-7,NA,once,TRBV5-4,TGTGCCAGCAGCTCCCTGGGTTCCGACAGTGGGGCCTACGAGCAGTACTTC,CASSSLGSDSGAYEQYF
TRBJ1-4,TRBD1,once,TRBV4-3,TGCGCCAGCAGCCAACGATCGGTTGGACAGGGCGAAAAACTGTTTTTT,CASSQRSVGQGEKLFF
TRBJ2-7,TRBD1,NA,TRBV30,TGTGCCTGGAGTTCTTGGACAGGGGTATCCGAGCAGTACTTC,CAWSSWTGVSEQYF
TRBJ2-1,NA,NA,TRBV6-1,TGTGCCAGCAGTGAAGCGGGGAGCGATGAGCAGTTCTTC,CASSEAGSDEQFF
TRBJ2-1,TRBD2,NA,TRBV5-1,TGCGCCAGCAGCTTGAGGACTAGCGGGGAGAGTGGGGAAAATGAGCAGTTCTTC,CASSLRTSGESGENEQFF
TRBJ1-1,TRBD1,NA,TRBV28,TGTGCCAGCAACCTCCCAGGGGGGACTGAAGCTTTCTTT,CASNLPGGTEAFF